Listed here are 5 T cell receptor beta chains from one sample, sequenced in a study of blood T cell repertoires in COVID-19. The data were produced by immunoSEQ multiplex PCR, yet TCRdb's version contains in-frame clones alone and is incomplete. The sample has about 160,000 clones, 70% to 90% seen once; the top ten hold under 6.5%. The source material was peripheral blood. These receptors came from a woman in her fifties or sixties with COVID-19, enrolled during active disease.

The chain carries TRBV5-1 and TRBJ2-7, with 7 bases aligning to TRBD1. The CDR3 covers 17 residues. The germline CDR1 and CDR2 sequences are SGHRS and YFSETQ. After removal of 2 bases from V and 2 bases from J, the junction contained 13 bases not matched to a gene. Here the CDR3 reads CASSFNSGGSHTYEQYF. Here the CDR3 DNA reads TGCGCCAGCAGCTTCAACTCAGGGGGTTCCCATACCTACGAGCAGTACTTC.

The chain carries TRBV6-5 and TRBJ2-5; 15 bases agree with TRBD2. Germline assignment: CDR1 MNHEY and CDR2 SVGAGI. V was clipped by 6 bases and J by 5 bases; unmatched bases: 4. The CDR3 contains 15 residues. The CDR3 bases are TGTGCCAGCAGAGGGACTAGCGGGGGGCAGGAGACCCAGTACTTC. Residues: CASRGTSGGQETQYF.

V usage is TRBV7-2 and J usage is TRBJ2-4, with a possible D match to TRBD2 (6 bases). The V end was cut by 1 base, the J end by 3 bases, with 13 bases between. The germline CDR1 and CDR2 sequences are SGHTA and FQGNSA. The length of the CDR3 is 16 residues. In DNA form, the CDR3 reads TGTGCCAGCAGCTTAGAATTCGGGAGCGGCAAAAACATTCAGTACTTC. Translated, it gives CASSLEFGSGKNIQYF.

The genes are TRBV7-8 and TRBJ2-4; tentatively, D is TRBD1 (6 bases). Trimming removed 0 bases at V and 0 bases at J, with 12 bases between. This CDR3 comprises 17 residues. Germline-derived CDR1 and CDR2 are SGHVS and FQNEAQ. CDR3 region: CASSLAQGTLAKNIQYF. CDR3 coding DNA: TGTGCCAGCAGCTTAGCACAGGGAACCCTAGCCAAAAACATTCAGTACTTC.

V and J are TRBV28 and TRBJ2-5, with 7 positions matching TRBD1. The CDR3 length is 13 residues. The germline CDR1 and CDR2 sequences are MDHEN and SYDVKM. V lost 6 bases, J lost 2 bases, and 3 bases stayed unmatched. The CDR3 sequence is CASRPTGQETQYF. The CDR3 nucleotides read TGTGCCAGCAGACCGACAGGGCAAGAGACCCAGTACTTC.